These 10 T cell receptor beta chains share one sample of origin, sequenced in a study of blood T cell repertoires in COVID-19. Produced via immunoSEQ multiplex PCR; TCRdb's table is partial and in-frame only. Of around 260,000 clones in the sample, 80% to 90% were seen once. The sample taken for sequencing was peripheral blood. The receptors come from a woman aged 25 to 39 with active or convalescent COVID-19.

This clone was counted many times. The chain joins TRBV30 to TRBJ2-1, with 9 bases aligning to TRBD1. Germline V gene sequence: CDR1 GTSNPN, CDR2 SVGIG (reference sequence). CDR3 length: 14 residues. The junction had 12 bases not matched to a gene; V was cut back by 7 bases and J by 8 bases. CDR3 in amino acids: CASAPGQGVYEQFF. The CDR3 region has the DNA TGTGCCTCCGCTCCGGGACAGGGCGTATATGAGCAGTTCTTC.

V usage is TRBV24-1 and J usage is TRBJ2-3; 8 positions match TRBD1. Germline CDR1 KGHDR, CDR2 SFDVKD. J gave up 1 base and V 4 bases, and 12 bases lay outside the gene matches. The CDR3 has 18 amino acids. The CDR3 sequence is CATSDPIPQGAGTDTQYF. CDR3 DNA: TGTGCCACCAGTGACCCTATACCGCAGGGGGCCGGCACAGATACGCAGTATTTT.

The chain has TRBV18 and TRBJ1-3, with D unclear. The germline CDR1 and CDR2 sequences are KGHSH and LQKENI. The CDR3 length is 13 residues. Trimming removed 0 bases at V and 7 bases at J, with 7 bases between. The CDR3 region is CASSPPSVNTIYF. In DNA form, the CDR3 reads TGTGCCAGCTCACCACCGTCCGTCAACACCATATATTTT.

The V and J genes are TRBV30 and TRBJ1-6; a possible D gene is TRBD1 (5 bases). V was clipped by 2 bases and J by 5 bases, with 19 bases between them. Germline assignment: CDR1 GTSNPN and CDR2 SVGIG (reference sequence). The CDR3 is made up of 17 amino acids. The CDR3 DNA follows: TGTGCCTGGAGTTTGCCTCAGGGAGGGGCCAATAATTCACCCCTCCACTTT. Translating it yields CAWSLPQGGANNSPLHF.

The chain uses TRBV5-4 and TRBJ1-1; the D is unclear. Germline lookup yields CDR1 SGHNT and CDR2 YYREEE (reference sequence). The CDR3 spans 14 residues. Trimming removed 0 bases from V and 4 bases from J, with 10 bases in between. The CDR3 nucleotides read TGTGCCAGCAGCTTGGTTGGAGGGTTCACTGAAGCTTTCTTT. It is translated as CASSLVGGFTEAFF.

This clone was detected only a few times. The same CDR3 arises from other DNA sequences in this sample as well. V usage is TRBV3-1 (or the pseudogene TRBV3-2) and J usage is TRBJ1-2; TRBD1 matches 7 bases. The V segment lost 4 bases and the J segment 5 bases; nucleotides outside the gene matches: 1. Germline V gene lookup returns CDR1 LGHDT and CDR2 YNNKEL (reference sequence). The CDR3 consists of 12 residues. The CDR3 bases are TGTGCCAGCAGCCCGACAGGGTATGGCTACACCTTC. Amino acids: CASSPTGYGYTF.

The chain joins TRBV9 to TRBJ2-2; TRBD2 aligns across 9 bases. CDR1 SGDLS and CDR2 YYNGEE come from the germline V gene. The junction had 3 bases not matched to a gene; V was cut back by 0 bases and J by 6 bases. The CDR3 has 15 amino acids. CDR3: CASSVGAGGSGELFF. CDR3 nucleotide sequence: TGTGCCAGCAGCGTAGGAGCGGGGGGTTCCGGGGAGCTGTTTTTT.

This chain joins TRBV3-1 (or the pseudogene TRBV3-2) and TRBJ2-2; TRBD2 might be the D (5 bases). Germline values: CDR1 LGHDT, CDR2 YNNKEL (reference sequence). Trimming left V 4 bases short and J 7 bases short, with 10 bases between. CDR3 size: 13 residues. The CDR3 sequence: CASSPSRDGELFF. CDR3 sequence (DNA): TGTGCCAGCAGCCCCTCACGGGACGGGGAGCTGTTTTTT.

The V and J genes are TRBV18 and TRBJ1-2; 7 bases are shared with TRBD1. This CDR3 region has 14 residues. Germline CDR1 reads KGHSH; CDR2 reads LQKENI. V lost 6 bases, J lost 6 bases, and 10 bases stayed unmatched. Here the CDR3 DNA reads TGTGCCAGCTCCCCAACCGACCAGGGGGATGGCTACACCTTC. It yields the protein CASSPTDQGDGYTF.

The table lists this clone with a few counts. V usage is TRBV28 and J usage is TRBJ2-5; TRBD1 agrees at 8 bases. With V trimmed by 7 bases and J by 5 bases, 18 bases remained unmatched. The germline V gene encodes CDR1 MDHEN and CDR2 SYDVKM. The CDR3 has 17 amino acids. The CDR3 here is CASTIDPGRGRGETQYF. Written as DNA, the CDR3 is TGTGCCAGCACCATCGATCCTGGCAGGGGGCGCGGGGAGACCCAGTACTTC.